This T cell receptor (beta chain) stems from a study of blood T cells in healthy people across ages. A remark on this clonotype: The target antigen is unknown.

The study, taken as a whole, reports: Measured against age, TCR beta diversity per million T cells decreased in a roughly linear manner. One million T cells yielded diversity estimates that were considered underestimates.

It was with a sample-barcoded 5' primer and a J-beta primer mix that a second PCR of about 6 to 12 cycles was run. TCRdb reprocessed the 5' RACE reads via MiXCR and lists one record per CDR3 protein. This sample carries around 600,000 distinct CDR3 sequences, 40% to 50% of them seen once, and the ten largest clones take around 23%. The V end was cut by 3 bases, the J end by 7 bases, with 15 bases between. CDR3 length equals 14 residues. Germline CDR1 is LGHDT and CDR2 is YNNKEL (reference sequence). Individuals who donated were healthy Caucasians from Russia aged roughly 6 to 100. V usage is TRBV3-1 and J usage is TRBJ1-2; D might be TRBD1 (5 bases). Sequencing was done on a sample of blood. This receptor was identified in an elderly man in good health. As DNA, the CDR3 is TGTGCCAGCAGCCAGACGCTACAGGAGAGTGGCTACACCTTC. Protein: CASSQTLQESGYTF.